The 7 T cell receptor beta chains listed next were all sequenced from one sample in a study of tumor-infiltrating lymphocytes in primary liver carcinoma. A constant-region primer served to make TCR beta cDNA from approximately 490 ng total RNA. What produced the TCR beta libraries was three nested multiplex PCR rounds using slightly modified ARM-PCR. Researchers ran the first two PCR rounds for approximately 10 cycles each with TRBV1-TRBV30 forward primers and a C-beta reverse primer. One entry per CDR3 protein, called by TCRdb with MiXCR from the multiplex PCR reads. The table has about 120,000 distinct CDR3 sequences, around two thirds seen once. For each extraction, RNA and DNA were obtained together from about 19-30 mg of unsorted bulk tissue. The specimen sequenced was tumor-adjacent normal liver tissue. The receptors come from a woman aged 55-70 years with primary liver carcinoma and hepatitis B virus infection.

As concerns this clonotype: Relative to the germline gene, one junction end is altered; a read error may explain this. The chain uses TRBV11-2 and TRBJ1-1; 10 bases are a match to TRBD1. This CDR3 spans 14 amino acids. Germline CDR1 is SGHAT and CDR2 is FQNNGV. Here the CDR3 reads CTSSIGTGAAEAFF. CDR3 coding DNA: TGTACCAGCAGCATAGGGACAGGGGCTGCTGAAGCTTTCTTT.

To note about this clonotype: No conserved phenylalanine or tryptophan is present at the end of the CDR3, so a read error is the likely explanation. It is unclear where the CDR3 begins or ends on the DNA, so no DNA is shown, and the CDR3 is as TCRdb lists it. The chain carries TRBV11-3 and TRBJ2-1; the listed D gene, TRBD2, was not tested against the DNA. Looked up from germline, CDR1 is SGHNT and CDR2 is YENEEA. The CDR3 is 16 residues long, counting both termini. CDR3 region: CASSTGSGRDYNEQVL.

Turning to this clonotype: A much larger clone sits a single nucleotide away, making a read error possible. The V and J genes are TRBV5-5 and TRBJ2-3; no clear D. V dropped 5 bases and J dropped 5 bases, with 15 bases sitting between them. This CDR3 is 14 amino acids long. Germline V CDR1 and CDR2: SGHKS, YYEKEE (reference sequence). The CDR3: CASSYHIPIDTQYF. Here the CDR3 DNA reads TGTGCCAGCAGTTATCATATCCCCATAGATACGCAGTATTTT.

Note on this clonotype: A read error may explain this, as a much larger clone is one base away. The rearrangement joins TRBV13 to TRBJ2-7; 9 bases match TRBD2. Looked up from germline, CDR1 is PRHDT and CDR2 is FYEKMQ (reference sequence). Germline trimming cut 8 bases from V and 0 bases from J; bases unmatched to any gene: 2. The CDR3 consists of 13 residues. This CDR3 reads CASRRGGSYEQYF. The CDR3 bases are TGTGCCAGCCGGCGGGGGGGCTCCTACGAGCAGTACTTC.

The chain recombines TRBV4-2 with TRBJ2-1, with D possibly called TRBD1 or TRBD2 (5 bases each). The CDR3 is 16 amino acids. The germline V gene encodes CDR1 LGHNA and CDR2 YNFKEQ. The V end lost 3 bases, the J end lost 3 bases, and 15 bases lay between the germline ends. This CDR3 is CASSHITGRGYNEQFF. In DNA, the CDR3 is TGTGCCAGCAGCCACATAACGGGAAGGGGCTACAATGAGCAGTTCTTC.

In its sample, this clonotype was seen many times. V usage is TRBV6-1 and J usage is TRBJ1-6, with TRBD1 identical over 9 bases. V lost 5 bases to trimming and J lost 3 bases; unmatched junction nucleotides: 5. The CDR3 sequence is 16 residues long. Per germline, CDR1 MNHNS and CDR2 SASEGT. This chain's CDR3 is CASSLQGAGYNSPLHF. CDR3 nucleotide sequence: TGTGCCAGCAGTTTACAGGGGGCAGGCTATAATTCACCCCTCCACTTT.

Of note for this clonotype: Germline is not matched at one junction end, which may reflect a read error. The chain uses TRBV29-1 and TRBJ2-3, with D perhaps TRBD2 (7 bases). CDR3 length: 13 amino acids. Germline assignment: CDR1 SQVTM and CDR2 ANQGSEA. DNA of the CDR3: TGCAGCGTGAAGGGGGTGCAGCGGGATACGCAGTACTTT. Translated: CSVKGVQRDTQYF.